These T cell receptor beta chains were read from a single sample in a study of immune characterization of retroperitoneal liposarcoma. A single record per CDR3 protein comes from TCRdb applying MiXCR to the PCR reads. This sample has about 2,500 distinct CDR3 sequences; about 50% occur once, and the top ten carry 40% to 65%. The sample taken for sequencing was tumor tissue. Source of these receptors: a female donor with retroperitoneal liposarcoma. CDR3s include the opening cysteine and the closing phenylalanine or tryptophan. Each record gives: clone size, D gene, J gene, V gene, CDR3 DNA, CDR3 protein. D genes are given only for firm matches. Clone size is given for some rows only: seen once, a few or many times, or a class if the clone is expanded.

clone size: -
D gene: -
J gene: TRBJ2-2
V gene: TRBV7-6
CDR3 DNA: TGTGCCAGCAGCGAAGTACCGGGACAATTGAACACCGGGGAGCTGTTTTTT
CDR3 protein: CASSEVPGQLNTGELFF

clone size: -
D gene: -
J gene: TRBJ2-5
V gene: TRBV4-1
CDR3 DNA: TGTGCCAGCAGCCAAGGACCCCAAGAGACCCAGTACTTC
CDR3 protein: CASSQGPQETQYF

clone size: few
D gene: -
J gene: TRBJ1-3
V gene: TRBV14
CDR3 DNA: TGTGCCAGCAGCCAAGTCAGGACGGGCTCTGGAAACACCATATATTTT
CDR3 protein: CASSQVRTGSGNTIYF

clone size: -
D gene: -
J gene: TRBJ2-5
V gene: TRBV6-1
CDR3 DNA: TGTGCCAGCAGTGAAGGCGGGGGCTGGGAGACCCAGTACTTC
CDR3 protein: CASSEGGGWETQYF

clone size: -
D gene: TRBD2
J gene: TRBJ2-5
V gene: TRBV12-3/TRBV12-4
CDR3 DNA: TGTGCCAGCAGTTCCCTAGCGGGAGGCACCATCAATGAGCAGTACTTC
CDR3 protein: CASSSLAGGTINEQYF

clone size: once
D gene: -
J gene: TRBJ2-2
V gene: TRBV11-2
CDR3 DNA: TGTGCCAGCAGCTTAGGGGTAGGGTACACCGGGGAGCTGTTTTTT
CDR3 protein: CASSLGVGYTGELFF

clone size: medium-sized
D gene: -
J gene: TRBJ2-1
V gene: TRBV12-3/TRBV12-4
CDR3 DNA: TGTGCCAGCAGTCCCCGGGGGACTTACTCCTACAATGAGCAGTTCTTC
CDR3 protein: CASSPRGTYSYNEQFF

clone size: few
D gene: -
J gene: TRBJ1-2
V gene: TRBV6-1
CDR3 DNA: TGTGCCAGCAGTGTAGACCCCCGGGGCGGCTACACCTTC
CDR3 protein: CASSVDPRGGYTF

clone size: -
D gene: TRBD2
J gene: TRBJ2-7
V gene: TRBV6-9
CDR3 DNA: TGTGCCAGCAGTTATACCAGCGGGACCTCCTACGAGCAGTACTTC
CDR3 protein: CASSYTSGTSYEQYF

clone size: few
D gene: -
J gene: TRBJ2-1
V gene: TRBV6-1
CDR3 DNA: TGTGCCAGCACTCCAGTCCGGGAGACTCTCGAGCAGTTCTTC
CDR3 protein: CASTPVRETLEQFF

clone size: few
D gene: TRBD2
J gene: TRBJ2-1
V gene: TRBV6-1
CDR3 DNA: TGTGCCAGCATCAAATTCATAGCGGGGGGGTACAATGAGCAGTTCTTC
CDR3 protein: CASIKFIAGGYNEQFF

clone size: few
D gene: -
J gene: TRBJ2-7
V gene: TRBV6-6
CDR3 DNA: TGTGCCATCAGGGTAGGGTCCTACGAGCAGTACTTC
CDR3 protein: CAIRVGSYEQYF

clone size: -
D gene: -
J gene: TRBJ2-3
V gene: TRBV7-2
CDR3 DNA: TGTGCCAGCAGCCCATTTACTGATACGCAGTATTTT
CDR3 protein: CASSPFTDTQYF

clone size: -
D gene: -
J gene: TRBJ1-5
V gene: TRBV6-1
CDR3 DNA: TGTGCCAGCAGAGCTGTGGCGCTGACAGGTACCCTTAGTAGCAATCAGCCCCAGCATTTT
CDR3 protein: CASRAVALTGTLSSNQPQHF

clone size: large
D gene: -
J gene: TRBJ2-3
V gene: TRBV6-6
CDR3 DNA: TGTGCCAGCAGTTACTCCCCTGCTTCCCCGCCAGATACGCAGTATTTT
CDR3 protein: CASSYSPASPPDTQYF

clone size: once
D gene: -
J gene: TRBJ2-1
V gene: TRBV6-1
CDR3 DNA: TGTGCCAGCAGAACCCGGGGGGCCTCCTACAATGAGCAGTTCTTC
CDR3 protein: CASRTRGASYNEQFF

clone size: few
D gene: -
J gene: TRBJ2-1
V gene: TRBV6-1
CDR3 DNA: TGTGCCAGCGGGCAGACCTACGAGCAGTTCTTC
CDR3 protein: CASGQTYEQFF

clone size: large
D gene: TRBD2
J gene: TRBJ2-7
V gene: TRBV27
CDR3 DNA: TGTGCCACCAAAGCGGGAGGGGGGTCTATGTACGAGCAGTACTTC
CDR3 protein: CATKAGGGSMYEQYF

clone size: -
D gene: TRBD1
J gene: TRBJ2-7
V gene: TRBV11-2
CDR3 DNA: TGTGCCAGCAGACCAAGACCCGGGACAGGGGTCTACGAGCAGTACTTC
CDR3 protein: CASRPRPGTGVYEQYF

clone size: -
D gene: TRBD2
J gene: TRBJ2-1
V gene: TRBV6-2/TRBV6-3
CDR3 DNA: TGTGCCAGCAGGCGACTAGCGGCCCACAATGAGCAGTTCTTC
CDR3 protein: CASRRLAAHNEQFF

clone size: large
D gene: -
J gene: TRBJ2-1
V gene: TRBV7-2
CDR3 DNA: TGTGCCAGCAGCCATTATAACTACAATGAGCAGTTCTTC
CDR3 protein: CASSHYNYNEQFF

clone size: -
D gene: -
J gene: TRBJ2-3
V gene: TRBV12-3/TRBV12-4
CDR3 DNA: TGTGCCGATATGGCGGCGGGAAAGACGCAGTATTTT
CDR3 protein: CADMAAGKTQYF

clone size: few
D gene: TRBD2
J gene: TRBJ2-3
V gene: TRBV12-3/TRBV12-4
CDR3 DNA: TGTGCCAGCCGACTAGCGGGAGTTACAGATACGCAGTATTTT
CDR3 protein: CASRLAGVTDTQYF

clone size: -
D gene: -
J gene: TRBJ2-1
V gene: TRBV12-3/TRBV12-4
CDR3 DNA: TGTGCCAGCAGTTTTCTCAATGAGCAGTTCTTC
CDR3 protein: CASSFLNEQFF

clone size: -
D gene: TRBD2
J gene: TRBJ2-7
V gene: TRBV27
CDR3 DNA: TGTGCCAGCCGTCAACTAGCGGGCGTCGCTGGCGATGAGCAGTACTTC
CDR3 protein: CASRQLAGVAGDEQYF

clone size: -
D gene: TRBD2
J gene: TRBJ2-2
V gene: TRBV6-6
CDR3 DNA: TGTGCCAGCAGTTACACCTCCGGGACTAGGGCCGTCACCGGGGAGCTGTTTTTT
CDR3 protein: CASSYTSGTRAVTGELFF

clone size: -
D gene: TRBD2
J gene: TRBJ2-1
V gene: TRBV6-1
CDR3 DNA: TGTGCCAGCAGTTCGACTAGCGGGACTTACAATGAGCAGTTCTTC
CDR3 protein: CASSSTSGTYNEQFF

clone size: few
D gene: -
J gene: TRBJ2-5
V gene: TRBV11-1
CDR3 DNA: TGTGCCAGCAGCTGGTTGGGGTACCAAGAGACCCAGTACTTC
CDR3 protein: CASSWLGYQETQYF

clone size: -
D gene: -
J gene: TRBJ1-1
V gene: TRBV6-1
CDR3 DNA: TGTGCCAGCGGCATTCCCAGGGTGTGGGACACTGAAGCTTTCTTT
CDR3 protein: CASGIPRVWDTEAFF

clone size: -
D gene: TRBD2
J gene: TRBJ2-1
V gene: TRBV6-5
CDR3 DNA: TGTGCCAGCAGTTCCTTAGCGGGGGAGGAGCAGTTCTTC
CDR3 protein: CASSSLAGEEQFF

clone size: medium-sized
D gene: -
J gene: TRBJ2-2
V gene: TRBV12-3/TRBV12-4
CDR3 DNA: TGTGCCAGTGGATTAGCGGATGCCGCGAACACCGGGGAGCTGTTTTTT
CDR3 protein: CASGLADAANTGELFF

clone size: -
D gene: TRBD2
J gene: TRBJ2-7
V gene: TRBV7-6
CDR3 DNA: TGTGCCAGCAGCCAGGTGGCTAGCGGGAGTTTCTACGAGCAGTACTTC
CDR3 protein: CASSQVASGSFYEQYF

clone size: -
D gene: TRBD2
J gene: TRBJ2-4
V gene: TRBV10-1
CDR3 DNA: TGCGCCAGCAGTGAGAAGCGGGAGGTAACCAAAAACATTCAGTACTTC
CDR3 protein: CASSEKREVTKNIQYF

clone size: few
D gene: -
J gene: TRBJ2-3
V gene: TRBV7-8
CDR3 DNA: TGTGCCAGCACCCATGGTACGGTTGGCGCAGATACGCAGTATTTT
CDR3 protein: CASTHGTVGADTQYF

clone size: -
D gene: TRBD2
J gene: TRBJ2-1
V gene: TRBV14
CDR3 DNA: TGTGCCAGCAGCCTCGTCGCCGGACTAGGGTTGTTCTTC
CDR3 protein: CASSLVAGLGLFF

clone size: -
D gene: -
J gene: TRBJ2-2
V gene: TRBV6-8
CDR3 DNA: TGTGCCAGCATCCAGAGGCCCGGGGAGCTGTTTTTT
CDR3 protein: CASIQRPGELFF

clone size: -
D gene: TRBD1
J gene: TRBJ1-1
V gene: TRBV7-2
CDR3 DNA: TGTGCCAGCAGCCCCTGGGACAGGGCATTTCCTGAAGCTTTCTTT
CDR3 protein: CASSPWDRAFPEAFF

clone size: -
D gene: -
J gene: TRBJ2-1
V gene: TRBV11-3
CDR3 DNA: TGTGCCAGCAGCTTAGACAGGGATCATGAGCAGTTCTTC
CDR3 protein: CASSLDRDHEQFF

clone size: -
D gene: -
J gene: TRBJ2-1
V gene: TRBV10-1
CDR3 DNA: TGCGCCAGCAGCAACACCGGGACGGCATCTTACGAGCAGTTCTTC
CDR3 protein: CASSNTGTASYEQFF

clone size: few
D gene: -
J gene: TRBJ2-7
V gene: TRBV12-3/TRBV12-4
CDR3 DNA: TGTGCCAGCAGTTTGGGCAGAGTCTCCTACGAGCAGTACTTC
CDR3 protein: CASSLGRVSYEQYF

clone size: -
D gene: TRBD1
J gene: TRBJ2-1
V gene: TRBV11-1
CDR3 DNA: TGTGCCAGCAGCCCCCAGACAGGGTTCGGCAATGAGCAGTTCTTC
CDR3 protein: CASSPQTGFGNEQFF

clone size: -
D gene: TRBD2
J gene: TRBJ2-3
V gene: TRBV6-5
CDR3 DNA: TGTGCCAGCAGTGTTAGCGGGGGTGCGGCAGATACGCAGTATTTT
CDR3 protein: CASSVSGGAADTQYF

clone size: -
D gene: -
J gene: TRBJ2-2
V gene: TRBV6-6
CDR3 DNA: TGTGCCAGCAGATCTAGGGGTGGGAACACCGGGGAGCTGTTTTTT
CDR3 protein: CASRSRGGNTGELFF

clone size: large
D gene: -
J gene: TRBJ2-1
V gene: TRBV6-1
CDR3 DNA: TGTGCCAGCAGTGAAATAACCGCATGGGAGTTCTTC
CDR3 protein: CASSEITAWEFF

clone size: few
D gene: TRBD2
J gene: TRBJ2-1
V gene: TRBV6-1
CDR3 DNA: TGTGCCAGCAGCCCCGTTGCGAGCGGGAACCTCAATGAGCAGTTCTTC
CDR3 protein: CASSPVASGNLNEQFF

clone size: -
D gene: -
J gene: TRBJ2-7
V gene: TRBV7-2
CDR3 DNA: TGTGCCAGCAGCTTAGGCAGGGGTTGGCAGACGTCCCACAATGAGCAGTACTTC
CDR3 protein: CASSLGRGWQTSHNEQYF

clone size: few
D gene: TRBD2
J gene: TRBJ2-1
V gene: TRBV12-3/TRBV12-4
CDR3 DNA: TGTGCCAGCAGGAGGACTAGCGGGAGCTCCTACAATGAGCAGTTCTTC
CDR3 protein: CASRRTSGSSYNEQFF

clone size: -
D gene: TRBD2
J gene: TRBJ2-1
V gene: TRBV5-1
CDR3 DNA: TGCGCCAGCAGCTCGGGACTAGCGGGAGGGCCGGGCTCCTACAATGAGCAGTTCTTC
CDR3 protein: CASSSGLAGGPGSYNEQFF

clone size: -
D gene: -
J gene: TRBJ2-7
V gene: TRBV7-3
CDR3 DNA: TGTGCCAGCAGCCACACAGGCTCCGAGCAGTACTTC
CDR3 protein: CASSHTGSEQYF

clone size: few
D gene: TRBD2
J gene: TRBJ2-3
V gene: TRBV28
CDR3 DNA: TGTGCCAGCGGTTGGGAGGGAGGGGCAGATACGCAGTATTTT
CDR3 protein: CASGWEGGADTQYF

clone size: -
D gene: -
J gene: TRBJ2-1
V gene: TRBV11-2
CDR3 DNA: TGTGCCAGCAGCCCAAGCAGCGGATTCTACAATGAGCAGTTCTTC
CDR3 protein: CASSPSSGFYNEQFF

clone size: few
D gene: -
J gene: TRBJ1-1
V gene: TRBV11-2
CDR3 DNA: TGTGCCAGCAGCTTAAAGAGGAACACTGAAGCTTTCTTT
CDR3 protein: CASSLKRNTEAFF

clone size: few
D gene: TRBD1
J gene: TRBJ2-1
V gene: TRBV6-1
CDR3 DNA: TGTGCCAGCAGGAGGGGGACAGGGCCGTCTCAATTCGAGCAGTTCTTC
CDR3 protein: CASRRGTGPSQFEQFF

clone size: -
D gene: -
J gene: TRBJ2-3
V gene: TRBV7-3
CDR3 DNA: TGTGCCAGCAGCTTATCAGGCGACAATGAGCAGTACTTT
CDR3 protein: CASSLSGDNEQYF

clone size: -
D gene: TRBD2
J gene: TRBJ2-5
V gene: TRBV6-6
CDR3 DNA: TGTGCCAGCAGTGGCGGAATACCGGGACTAGCGGGACTCAATGAGCAGTACTTC
CDR3 protein: CASSGGIPGLAGLNEQYF

clone size: medium-sized
D gene: TRBD1
J gene: TRBJ2-5
V gene: TRBV6-1
CDR3 DNA: TGTGCCAGCAGTTCCGGACAGGGGCAAGAGACCCAGTACTTC
CDR3 protein: CASSSGQGQETQYF

clone size: few
D gene: -
J gene: TRBJ2-3
V gene: TRBV6-5
CDR3 DNA: TGTGCCAGCCGCGAGACTAGCACAGATACGCAGTATTTT
CDR3 protein: CASRETSTDTQYF

clone size: -
D gene: TRBD1
J gene: TRBJ2-3
V gene: TRBV7-7
CDR3 DNA: TGTGCTAGCAGCACCGGGACAGGGAGCACAGATACGCAGTATTTT
CDR3 protein: CASSTGTGSTDTQYF

clone size: -
D gene: -
J gene: TRBJ1-2
V gene: TRBV12-3/TRBV12-4
CDR3 DNA: TGTGCCAGCAGTTTAGACGTAGGAAACTATGGCTACACCTTC
CDR3 protein: CASSLDVGNYGYTF

clone size: few
D gene: TRBD2
J gene: TRBJ2-3
V gene: TRBV4-3
CDR3 DNA: TGCGCCAGCAGCCCTCTGAGCGGGAGGGCGGGAGATACGCAGTATTTT
CDR3 protein: CASSPLSGRAGDTQYF